This T cell receptor (beta chain) was sequenced in a study of blood T cell repertoires in COVID-19 (dated by TCRdb to 2020 to 2022). Broadly, across the study: The collaborator samples originated in the United States, Italy and Spain and spanned the acute and convalescent phases of COVID-19. The prospective study material was composed of cDNA or gDNA derived from T cells, B-cell-depleted T cells, or PBMCs. Deeply sampled blood TCRbeta repertoires from subjects exposed to, actively infected with, or recovered from COVID-19 were included in the dataset. The repertoires were made available in a free public database intended to serve as a resource for research on the immune response to SARS-CoV-2. The samples were drawn from the first 160 participants of the ongoing ImmuneRACE study and from some 1,300 subjects provided by 6 global collaborators. The sample metadata nearly always contained a de-identified subject ID, COVID-19 status, age in years and sex. Where available, HLA class I and class II types were obtained from metadata supplied by the sample provider rather than from assay-based typing. Paper-wide results and their limitations: How much clinical and demographic metadata was included differed by source and by participant, and the metadata was provided uncurated.

TCRbeta CDR3 regions were amplified from genomic DNA using the immunoSEQ Assay, a bias-controlled multiplex PCR. Per the source publication's procedure: Nucleated cell counts per sample were estimated from amplification of reference gene primers within the assay. To quantify the absolute abundance of each unique TCRbeta CDR3 rearrangement, sequence reads were collapsed and filtered. For each sample, productive Simpson clonality was calculated as the square root of Simpson's diversity index across productive rearrangements. TCRdb holds this immuneACCESS table with in-frame rearrangements only. Some clones are missing; in checked studies, unresolved V genes explain under half, and the rest has no known cause. The V and J calls and the clone size are those of that table, but D and trimming were determined from the DNA. Recorded for this sample are about 150,000 clones; around 83% of them occurred a single time. Together, the top ten hold 12% of the sample.

One collaborating source in Seattle enrolled patients while the patients were actively infected and followed the patients over time throughout the course of disease. The collaborating institutions used their own protocols to collect whole blood in K2EDTA tubes. For TCRbeta analysis, collaborators shipped samples in one of three forms: frozen whole blood, isolated PBMCs, or DNA extracted from either of those sample types. Details on this clone: Its antigen is unknown. No qualities accompany the bases; no much larger clone lies one base away.

Taken from the germline V gene, the CDR1 and CDR2 loops are SGDLS and YYNGEE. The CDR3 goes from the cysteine to the phenylalanine over 16 residues. CDR3 DNA only is kept here, 48 bases in frame from base 1. V is cut by 0 bases and J by 3 bases, and the space between the germline ends is 15 bases. The TCR originated in a woman in her fifties or sixties with COVID-19, enrolled during active disease. The V and J segments used are TRBV9 and TRBJ1-1, and the D gene may be TRBD1, 6 bases matching. Sequenced: peripheral blood. The CDR3 has the sequence CASSVEVGGLHTEAFF. The DNA sequence is TGTGCCAGCAGCGTAGAGGTGGGGGGGCTTCACACTGAAGCTTTCTTT.